One T cell receptor (beta chain) is described in this entry. Its antigen remains unidentified. Primers included in the PCR were 60 Vbeta and 13 Jbeta primers. Sequenced by immunoSEQ multiplex PCR; TCRdb stores in-frame clones only, minus some. The sample has 70,000 to 95,000 clones, more than 70% seen once. Though probably carrying unrecorded immune exposures, donors were nominally healthy at sampling. This CDR3 is 14 amino acids long. The germline gives CDR1 KGHSH, CDR2 LQKENI. This record comes from a study of cytomegalovirus exposure and HLA in healthy donors. Findings and limits, study-wide: A missense DCLRE1C variant was associated with V- and J-gene trimming of TCR beta chains in a later analysis, and an independent cohort replicated the association. Previously analyzed data showed that most TCR beta V segments were productive at a frequency of about 90% or about 30%. At a 0.05 false discovery rate, a later analysis found about 17,000 TCR beta sequences to be associated with HLA alleles.

Sequencing input: PBMCs. This chain links TRBV18 with TRBJ2-5, with 8 positions matching TRBD2. The DNA end lines up better with TRBJ2-7; the J call may be wrong. This TCR came from a man between 18 and 35 years old in good health and CMV-seronegative. DNA of the CDR3: TGTGCCAGCTCACAAGCGGGGGAGTCCTACGAGCAGTACTTC. Residues: CASSQAGESYEQYF.